A selection of T cell receptor beta chains follows, all from one sample in a study of blood T cell repertoires in COVID-19. The data were produced by immunoSEQ multiplex PCR, yet TCRdb's version contains in-frame clones alone and is incomplete. The sample comprises about 130,000 clones, about four fifths of which are singletons, and just under 5% rests with the top ten. The sequenced sample consisted of peripheral blood. The receptors come from a woman in her 70s with COVID-19, enrolled during active disease. Both conserved end residues are part of each CDR3. Each record gives: J gene, V gene, D gene, clone size, CDR3 protein, CDR3 DNA. D genes are given only for firm matches. A clone size is listed for some rows: how often the clone was seen (once, few, many), or a class if it is expanded.

J: TRBJ2-7; V: TRBV11-2; D: -; size: -; CDR3: CASSFSLGGAEQYF; DNA: TGTGCCAGCAGCTTCTCCCTTGGAGGGGCTGAGCAGTACTTC
J: TRBJ2-2; V: TRBV7-9; D: -; size: -; CDR3: CASSLGVGGGGGNTGELFF; DNA: TGTGCCAGCAGCTTAGGAGTCGGAGGAGGCGGGGGCAACACCGGGGAGCTGTTTTTT
J: TRBJ1-2; V: TRBV5-5; D: TRBD1; size: few; CDR3: CASSKGQALYGYTF; DNA: TGTGCCAGCAGCAAAGGACAGGCACTCTATGGCTACACCTTC
J: TRBJ2-5; V: TRBV4-1; D: -; size: -; CDR3: CASSQDRGFDAQYF; DNA: TGCGCCAGCAGCCAAGATAGGGGGTTTGATGCCCAGTACTTC
J: TRBJ1-5; V: TRBV7-8; D: TRBD1; size: -; CDR3: CASSRGRDQPQHF; DNA: TGTGCCAGCAGCAGGGGGCGAGATCAGCCCCAGCATTTT
J: TRBJ1-2; V: TRBV4-2; D: -; size: -; CDR3: CASSQEAQGIDYGYTF; DNA: TGTGCCAGCAGCCAAGAAGCACAGGGTATTGACTATGGCTACACCTTC
J: TRBJ1-5; V: TRBV10-3; D: -; size: -; CDR3: CANAPGVDQPQHF; DNA: TGTGCCAACGCTCCGGGAGTCGATCAGCCCCAGCATTTT
J: TRBJ2-1; V: TRBV4-1; D: TRBD2; size: once; CDR3: CASSQVVLAGGNEQFF; DNA: TGCGCCAGCAGCCAAGTCGTTCTAGCGGGGGGCAATGAGCAGTTCTTC
J: TRBJ2-2; V: TRBV19; D: TRBD2; size: -; CDR3: CASASGGQGAGELFF; DNA: TGTGCCAGCGCTAGCGGGGGCCAAGGGGCCGGGGAGCTGTTTTTT
J: TRBJ1-3; V: TRBV4-1; D: -; size: -; CDR3: CASSQVRVPGNTIYF; DNA: TGCGCCAGCAGCCAAGTGCGGGTCCCTGGAAACACCATATATTTT
J: TRBJ1-2; V: TRBV14; D: -; size: -; CDR3: CASSPSRTVNYGYTF; DNA: TGTGCCAGCAGCCCCTCGAGGACAGTCAACTATGGCTACACCTTC
J: TRBJ1-6; V: TRBV5-6; D: TRBD1; size: -; CDR3: CASSIYRGNSPLHF; DNA: TGTGCCAGCAGCATATACAGGGGAAATTCACCCCTCCACTTT
J: TRBJ1-3; V: TRBV4-2; D: TRBD1; size: -; CDR3: CASRQGGPLTGNTIYF; DNA: TGTGCCAGCAGACAGGGGGGGCCCTTGACTGGAAACACCATATATTTT
J: TRBJ1-3; V: TRBV9; D: -; size: -; CDR3: CASSVDGLPIYF; DNA: TGTGCCAGCAGCGTAGATGGCCTCCCCATATATTTT
J: TRBJ1-1; V: TRBV6-1; D: -; size: -; CDR3: CASSEAWGGAEAFF; DNA: TGTGCCAGCAGTGAAGCGTGGGGGGGGGCGGAAGCTTTCTTT
J: TRBJ1-5; V: TRBV20-1; D: -; size: -; CDR3: CSASQGVSNQPQHF; DNA: TGCAGTGCTAGTCAAGGGGTTAGCAATCAGCCCCAGCATTTT
J: TRBJ2-1; V: TRBV30; D: -; size: -; CDR3: CAWSTLDEQFF; DNA: TGTGCCTGGAGTACTCTCGATGAGCAGTTCTTC
J: TRBJ2-1; V: TRBV11-3; D: TRBD2; size: -; CDR3: CASSSGTGRGGNEQFF; DNA: TGTGCCAGCAGCTCCGGGACCGGGCGGGGGGGCAATGAGCAGTTCTTC
J: TRBJ1-5; V: TRBV7-8; D: -; size: -; CDR3: CASSLVETRGNQPQHF; DNA: TGTGCCAGCAGCTTAGTCGAGACGCGGGGAAATCAGCCCCAGCATTTT
J: TRBJ1-2; V: TRBV12-3/TRBV12-4; D: -; size: -; CDR3: CASSITGLLGYTF; DNA: TGTGCCAGCAGTATAACAGGGTTATTGGGCTACACCTTC